This TCR beta chain was captured in a study of T cells in Graves' hyperthyroidism and ophthalmopathy. V was trimmed by 8 bases and J by 4 bases, leaving 12 bases between them. The CDR3 contains 14 residues. What was amplified from RNA transcripts were TCR beta CDR3 regions. A set of HTBI primers served as the primers for a first-round RT-PCR of the TCR CDR3. In TCRdb, the multiplex PCR reads were re-called with MiXCR into one record per CDR3 protein. The repertoire holds approximately 600,000 distinct CDR3 sequences, with roughly 15% as singletons. V and J are TRBV12-3 or TRBV12-4 and TRBJ2-6, with D hard to call. Sequencing was performed on blood. The receptor was isolated from a woman aged 35 to 49 with Graves' ophthalmopathy. The CDR3 region is CASAPSAGANVLTF. The CDR3, as DNA: TGTGCCAGCGCCCCTTCGGCGGGGGCCAACGTCCTGACTTTC.